These 21 T cell receptor beta chains were all obtained from the same sample, sequenced in a study of control samples from healthy donors and cancer patients. The table came from immunoSEQ multiplex PCR; TCRdb's copy has only in-frame clones and leaves some out. The data show about 140,000 clones, under 95% seen once. Sample: blood. These receptors all stem from a man aged 18 to 30 in good health.

V is TRBV2 and J is TRBJ2-7, with 9 bases lining up with TRBD1. Germline trimming cut 3 bases from V and 6 bases from J; bases unmatched to any gene: 6. Germline values: CDR1 SNHLY, CDR2 FYNNEI. This CDR3 contains 14 residues. CDR3 in DNA: TGTGCCAGCAGTGACCCCGACAGGGGGAGCGAGCAGTACTTC. As protein: CASSDPDRGSEQYF. Supplemented by reference TRBV2 and TRBJ2-7, the full variable domain reads EPEVTQTPSHQVTQMGQEVILRCVPISNHLYFYWYRQILGQKVEFLVSFYNNEISEKSEIFDDQFSVERPDGSNFTLKIRSTKLEDSAMYFCASSDPDRGSEQYFGPGTRLTVT.

The chain combines TRBV6-1 with TRBJ2-3, with 7 bases fitting TRBD2. This CDR3 contains 17 residues. The junction had 10 bases not matched to a gene; V was cut back by 2 bases and J by 2 bases. Germline V CDR1 and CDR2: MNHNS, SASEGT. The CDR3 sequence is CASSEPPASGFTDTQYF. For the CDR3, the DNA is TGTGCCAGCAGTGAACCCCCGGCTAGCGGATTCACAGATACGCAGTATTTT.

This sequence joins TRBV7-2 and TRBJ2-5; D may be TRBD2 (7 bases). The CDR3 runs 14 residues. Trimming left V 7 bases short and J 7 bases short, with 19 bases between. Germline loops: CDR1 SGHTA, CDR2 FQGNSA. The CDR3 DNA follows: TGTGCCAGCATAGGAGGGGGGGCCCGCGGGACCCAGTACTTC. Its translation is CASIGGGARGTQYF.

The J gene is TRBJ1-1, the V gene TRBV18; perhaps TRBD1 as D (5 bases). There are 14 residues in the CDR3. Germline V CDR1 and CDR2: KGHSH, LQKENI. V gave up 3 bases and J gave up 11 bases, with 19 bases separating them. The CDR3: CASSPSRGVLSAFF. The CDR3 bases are TGTGCCAGCTCACCCAGCCGGGGGGTTTTATCGGCTTTCTTT. The complete variable domain, with remaining parts taken from reference TRBV18 and TRBJ1-1, reads NAGVMQNPRHLVRRRGQEARLRCSPMKGHSHVYWYRQLPEEGLKFMVYLQKENIIDESGMPKERFSAEFPKEGPSILRIQQVVRGDSAAYFCASSPSRGVLSAFFGQGTRLTVV.

The rearrangement joins TRBV6-6 to TRBJ1-4; possible D gene TRBD1, 5 bases. The CDR3 spans 16 residues. Trimming left V 6 bases short and J 2 bases short, with 16 bases between. Germline V gene data show CDR1 as MNHNY and CDR2 as SVGAGI (reference sequence). The CDR3 coding sequence is TGTGCCAGCAGCAAACTTCAGGGAGTCACTAATGAAAAACTGTTTTTT. This translates into CASSKLQGVTNEKLFF.

About this clone itself: Other nucleotide sequences from this sample produce the same CDR3. V is TRBV19 and J is TRBJ2-3; no reliable D call. Looked up from germline, CDR1 is LNHDA and CDR2 is SQIVND (reference sequence). The CDR3 runs to 12 residues. Trimming pared 3 bases from V and 1 base from J, leaving 2 bases between. The CDR3, as DNA: TGTGCCAGTAGTATCGGCACAGATACGCAGTATTTT. Protein product: CASSIGTDTQYF.

V and J are TRBV24-1 and TRBJ2-2; TRBD1 matches 8 bases. The J segment lost 6 bases and the V segment lost 5 bases, leaving 7 bases of the junction unmatched. Germline CDR1 is KGHDR and CDR2 is SFDVKD. This CDR3 spans 15 amino acids. The CDR3 DNA sequence: TGTGCCACCAGTGCTACAGGGGGAGTCGCCGGGGAGCTGTTTTTT. Translated: CATSATGGVAGELFF.

The rearrangement uses TRBV19 and TRBJ2-7; possibly TRBD1 or TRBD2 for D (5 bases each). The germline CDR1 and CDR2 sequences are LNHDA and SQIVND (reference sequence). The CDR3 has 15 amino acids. The V gene lost 3 bases and the J gene lost 3 bases, with 15 bases spanning the gap. CDR3 region: CASSIAGFSGYEQYF. DNA of the CDR3: TGTGCCAGTAGTATTGCAGGGTTCAGCGGCTACGAGCAGTACTTC.

CDR3 in amino acids: CSVPTGPGGYTF. CDR3 bases: TGCAGCGTACCAACAGGCCCGGGCGGCTACACCTTC. The chain recombines TRBV29-1 with TRBJ1-2, with D possibly matching TRBD1 (5 bases). The CDR3 consists of 12 residues. CDR1 and CDR2 from the germline V gene are SQVTM and ANQGSEA. Trimming cost V 6 bases and J 8 bases, with 16 bases left between them. Full variable domain (outside the CDR3, taken from reference TRBV29-1 and TRBJ1-2): SAVISQKPSRDICQRGTSLTIQCQVDSQVTMMFWYRQQPGQSLTLIATANQGSEATYESGFVIDKFPISRPNLTFSTLTVSNMSPEDSSIYLCSVPTGPGGYTFGSGTRLTVV.

The chain is built from TRBV6-6 and TRBJ2-7; 8 bases map to TRBD1. The germline gives CDR1 MNHNY, CDR2 SVGAGI (reference sequence). This CDR3 has 15 residues. Trimming cost V 5 bases and J 2 bases; bases outside gene matches: 8. The chain's CDR3 is CASSKDRGAPYEQYF. The CDR3 region has the DNA TGTGCCAGCAGTAAAGACAGGGGAGCTCCCTACGAGCAGTACTTC.

The J gene is TRBJ1-5, the V gene TRBV28; 7 bases match TRBD1. CDR3 length: 16 residues. V lost 6 bases, J lost 1 base, and 9 bases stayed unmatched. CDR1 is MDHEN and CDR2 is SYDVKM in the germline V gene. CDR3 DNA sequence: TGTGCCAGCAGCTGGACCCGACAGGGCAGCAATCAGCCCCAGCATTTT. This sequence encodes CASSWTRQGSNQPQHF.

The chain joins TRBV6-5 to TRBJ2-2; TRBD2 is a possible D gene (5 bases). CDR1 MNHEY and CDR2 SVGAGI come from the germline V gene. The length of the CDR3 is 16 residues. V gave up 1 base and J gave up 0 bases, with 9 bases separating them. The CDR3 region has the DNA TGTGCCAGCAGTTACTATCGGGGTTCGAACACCGGGGAGCTGTTTTTT. Translated: CASSYYRGSNTGELFF.

CDR3 in DNA: TGTGCCAGTTCTCAGCAGAGTTCAGGTGAAAAACTGTTTTTT. Its protein product is CASSQQSSGEKLFF. The V call is TRBV18, the J call TRBJ1-4; no definite D call. Trimming removed 9 bases at V and 7 bases at J, with 18 bases between. Germline V gene lookup returns CDR1 KGHSH and CDR2 LQKENI. The CDR3 is 14 amino acids.

V and J are TRBV2 and TRBJ1-4, with unresolved D. Germline loops: CDR1 SNHLY, CDR2 FYNNEI. V was clipped by 7 bases and J by 7 bases, with 7 bases between them. This CDR3 comprises 11 residues. CDR3 in amino acids: CASKGAEKLFF. CDR3 DNA: TGTGCCAGCAAGGGTGCTGAAAAACTGTTTTTT.

The J gene is TRBJ2-5, the V gene TRBV18; TRBD2 agrees at 12 bases. This CDR3 has 17 amino acids. V lost 4 bases to trimming and J lost 1 base; unmatched junction nucleotides: 7. CDR1 is KGHSH, CDR2 LQKENI, per germline. CDR3 coding DNA: TGTGCCAGCTCACTAGCAGGACTAGCGGGGCCCCAAGAGACCCAGTACTTC. Encoded protein: CASSLAGLAGPQETQYF.

The V gene is TRBV7-6, the J gene TRBJ1-5, with D maybe TRBD1 (6 bases). The ends were cut back, 1 base at V and 9 bases at J, with 16 bases in the middle. Germline V gene data show CDR1 as SGHVS and CDR2 as FNYEAQ. The CDR3 covers 15 residues. The chain's CDR3 is CASSLEPQGRWPQHF. DNA of the CDR3: TGTGCCAGCAGCTTAGAGCCACAGGGCCGTTGGCCCCAGCATTTT.

This chain links TRBV25-1 with TRBJ2-7; TRBD1 might be the D (6 bases). Germline CDR1 is MGHDK and CDR2 is SYGVNS. V was shortened by 8 bases and J by 1 base, with 12 bases between the two germline ends. The CDR3 spans 13 residues. CDR3 sequence: CASERTESYEQYF. CDR3 in DNA: TGTGCCAGCGAAAGGACAGAATCCTACGAGCAGTACTTC.

The chain carries TRBV30 and TRBJ2-3; no definite D call. CDR3 size: 16 residues. Germline assignment: CDR1 GTSNPN and CDR2 SVGIG (reference sequence). Between the trimmed V and J ends, which lost 3 bases and 6 bases, there was a span of 22 bases. CDR3 coding DNA: TGTGCCTGGAGCCTCCCGCACGCGGCGCTCAAGGATACGCAGTATTTT. It codes for CAWSLPHAALKDTQYF.

J is TRBJ2-7 and V is TRBV18; 7 bases line up with TRBD1. CDR1 and CDR2 (germline): KGHSH, LQKENI. The CDR3 totals 15 residues. The V and J ends lost 0 bases and 3 bases, in that order; junction bases with no gene match: 5. CDR3 residues: CASSPPTGQFYEQYF. DNA of the CDR3: TGTGCCAGCTCACCACCTACGGGACAGTTCTACGAGCAGTACTTC.

V is TRBV5-1 and J is TRBJ2-7, with D perhaps matching TRBD1 (8 bases). The germline V and J ends were trimmed by 0 bases and 5 bases, with 21 bases remaining between them. Looked up from germline, CDR1 is SGHRS and CDR2 is YFSETQ. The CDR3 totals 17 residues. The CDR3 loop reads CASSLARGAGGANEQYF. The CDR3 DNA reads TGCGCCAGCAGCTTGGCCCGGGGGGCAGGGGGCGCGAACGAGCAGTACTTC.

In regard to this clone: Different DNA sequences within this sample yield the same CDR3. The chain carries TRBV6-2 or TRBV6-3 and TRBJ2-1, with 8 bases aligning to TRBD2. Trimming removed 0 bases from V and 0 bases from J; junction bases left unmatched: 7. The CDR3 length is 18 residues. Germline V gene sequence: CDR1 MNHEY, CDR2 SVGEGT. CDR3 residues: CASSYSSGGPSSYNEQFF. CDR3 DNA: TGTGCCAGCAGTTACTCGAGCGGGGGACCCAGCTCCTACAATGAGCAGTTCTTC.